Included here is one T cell receptor beta chain sequence, with context. Its antigen is unknown. V lost 8 bases to trimming and J lost 8 bases; unmatched junction nucleotides: 5. In germline, CDR1 is SGHTA, CDR2 FQGTGA. The CDR3 length is 13 residues. In the PCR, 60 Vbeta and 13 Jbeta primers were used. Data came from immunoSEQ multiplex PCR; TCRdb stores just in-frame clones and leaves some out. There are 100,000 to 150,000 clones in the sample, with approximately 1.6% held by the top ten. The data are from a study of cytomegalovirus exposure and HLA in healthy donors. Study-level points and caveats: In a later analysis, common viral pathogens appeared linked to several of the most significant clusters. Excluded: some indistinguishable V segments such as TRBV6-2 and TRBV6-3. CMV serostatus was the sole immune exposure data available. HLA alleles showed associations with about 15,000 TCR beta sequences in a later analysis, at a 0.05 false discovery rate.

V and J are TRBV7-3 and TRBJ1-6, with TRBD1 matching over 8 bases. The specimen sequenced was PBMCs. This TCR came from a woman in her thirties or forties in good health and CMV-seropositive. CDR3 in DNA: TGTGCCAGCGGTACAGGGGGAGATTCACCCCTCCACTTT. Its protein is CASGTGGDSPLHF.